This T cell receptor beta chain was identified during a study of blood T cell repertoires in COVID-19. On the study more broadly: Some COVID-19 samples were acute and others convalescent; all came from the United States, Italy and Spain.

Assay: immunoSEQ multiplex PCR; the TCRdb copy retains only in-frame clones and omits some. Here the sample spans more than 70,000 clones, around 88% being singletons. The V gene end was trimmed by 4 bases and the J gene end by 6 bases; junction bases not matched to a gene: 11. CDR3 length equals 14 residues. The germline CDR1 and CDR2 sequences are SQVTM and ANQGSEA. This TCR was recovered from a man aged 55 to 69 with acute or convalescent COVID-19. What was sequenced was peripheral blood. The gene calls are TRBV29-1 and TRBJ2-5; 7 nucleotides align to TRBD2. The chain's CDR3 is CSVGGGEAWQTQYF. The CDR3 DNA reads TGCAGCGTTGGGGGAGGGGAAGCTTGGCAGACCCAGTACTTC.